This record concerns one T cell receptor beta chain sequence. Its antigen is not known. The sample belongs to a study of T cell responses to AZD1222 COVID-19 vaccine. Points from the study as a whole: Only after the peak T cell response were repertoires sampled. Spike as a whole was targeted by vaccine-associated CD4 TCRs, dominant at 160-218 and 743-854. Donors skewed white British and female; clonal diversity was possibly underestimated. The study identified only 6 or 7 AZD1222 recipients as seropositive at baseline.

Generated by immunoSEQ multiplex PCR, the TCRdb table keeps only in-frame clones and is missing some. The sample holds roughly 100,000 clones, roughly 90% seen once. The germline V gene encodes CDR1 SGHRS and CDR2 YFSETQ. The CDR3 has 15 amino acids. The V gene end was trimmed by 2 bases and the J gene end by 1 base; junction bases not matched to a gene: 2. This TCR was sampled from an adult in good health. The V call is TRBV5-1, the J call TRBJ1-3, with 8 bases fitting TRBD1. Material: peripheral blood, obtained on day 0 of AZD1222 vaccination. This CDR3 is CASSLQGDSGNTIYF. The CDR3 coding sequence is TGCGCCAGCAGCTTACAGGGGGATTCTGGAAACACCATATATTTT. Full variable domain (remainder filled in from reference TRBV5-1 and TRBJ1-3): KAGVTQTPRYLIKTRGQQVTLSCSPISGHRSVSWYQQTPGQGLQFLFEYFSETQRNKGNFPGRFSGRQFSNSRSEMNVSTLELGDSALYLCASSLQGDSGNTIYFGEGSWLTVV.